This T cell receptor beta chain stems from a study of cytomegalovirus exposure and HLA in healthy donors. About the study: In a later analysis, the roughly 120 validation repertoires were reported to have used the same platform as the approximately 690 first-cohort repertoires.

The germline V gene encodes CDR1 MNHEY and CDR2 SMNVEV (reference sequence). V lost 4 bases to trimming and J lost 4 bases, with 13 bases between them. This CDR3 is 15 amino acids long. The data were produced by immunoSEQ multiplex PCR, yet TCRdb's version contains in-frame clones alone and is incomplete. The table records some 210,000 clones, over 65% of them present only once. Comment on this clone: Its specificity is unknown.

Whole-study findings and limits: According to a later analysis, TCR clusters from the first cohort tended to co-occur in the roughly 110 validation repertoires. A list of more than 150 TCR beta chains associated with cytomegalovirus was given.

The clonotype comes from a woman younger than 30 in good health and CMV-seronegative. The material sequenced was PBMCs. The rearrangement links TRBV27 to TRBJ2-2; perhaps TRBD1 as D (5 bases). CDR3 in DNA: TGTGCCAGCAGTTCTACGTGGGGCGGCACCGGGGAGCTGTTTTTT. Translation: CASSSTWGGTGELFF.